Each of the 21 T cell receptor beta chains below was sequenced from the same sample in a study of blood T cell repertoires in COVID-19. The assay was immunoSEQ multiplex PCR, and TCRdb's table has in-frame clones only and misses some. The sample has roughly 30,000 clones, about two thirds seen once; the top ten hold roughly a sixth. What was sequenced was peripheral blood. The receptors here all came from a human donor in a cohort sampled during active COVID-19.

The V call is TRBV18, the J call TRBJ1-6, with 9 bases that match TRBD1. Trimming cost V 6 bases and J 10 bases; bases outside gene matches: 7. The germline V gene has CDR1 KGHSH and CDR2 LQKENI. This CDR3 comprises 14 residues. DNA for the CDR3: TGTGCCAGCTCCCTGGGACAGGGACAATCACCCCTCCACTTT. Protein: CASSLGQGQSPLHF.

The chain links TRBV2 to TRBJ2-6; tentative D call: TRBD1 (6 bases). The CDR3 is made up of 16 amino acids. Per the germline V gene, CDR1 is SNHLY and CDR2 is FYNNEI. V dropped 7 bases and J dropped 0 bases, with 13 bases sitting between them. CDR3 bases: TGTGCCAGCACCTCGGACAGACTCTCTGGGGCCAACGTCCTGACTTTC. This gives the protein CASTSDRLSGANVLTF. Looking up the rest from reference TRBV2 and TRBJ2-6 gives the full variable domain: EPEVTQTPSHQVTQMGQEVILRCVPISNHLYFYWYRQILGQKVEFLVSFYNNEISEKSEIFDDQFSVERPDGSNFTLKIRSTKLEDSAMYFCASTSDRLSGANVLTFGAGSRLTVL.

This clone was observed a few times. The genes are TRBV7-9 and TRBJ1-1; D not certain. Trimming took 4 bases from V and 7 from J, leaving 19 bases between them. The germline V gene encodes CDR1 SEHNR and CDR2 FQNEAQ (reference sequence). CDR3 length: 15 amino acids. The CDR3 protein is CASSSRRGGPIEAFF. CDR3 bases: TGTGCCAGCAGCTCCCGTAGAGGAGGCCCTATTGAAGCTTTCTTT.

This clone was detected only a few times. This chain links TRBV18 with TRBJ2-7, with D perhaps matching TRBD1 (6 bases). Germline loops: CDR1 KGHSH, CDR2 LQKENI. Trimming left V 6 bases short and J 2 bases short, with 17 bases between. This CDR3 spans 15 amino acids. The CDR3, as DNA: TGTGCCAGCTCGGGCCCTAACAGGGAAGCCTACGAGCAGTACTTC. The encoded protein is CASSGPNREAYEQYF.

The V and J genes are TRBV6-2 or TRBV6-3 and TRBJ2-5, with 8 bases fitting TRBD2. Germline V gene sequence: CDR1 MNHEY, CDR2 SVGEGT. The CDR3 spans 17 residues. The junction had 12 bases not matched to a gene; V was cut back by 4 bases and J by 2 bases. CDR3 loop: CASSSLVAGSGQETQYF. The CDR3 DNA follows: TGTGCCAGCAGTTCTCTCGTAGCGGGATCAGGGCAAGAGACCCAGTACTTC.

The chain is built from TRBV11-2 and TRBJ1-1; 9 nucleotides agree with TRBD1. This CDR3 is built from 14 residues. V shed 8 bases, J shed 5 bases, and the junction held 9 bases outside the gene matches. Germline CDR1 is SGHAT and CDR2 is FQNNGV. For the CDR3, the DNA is TGTGCCAGCCGTATTCCCGGGACAGGGACTGAAGCTTTCTTT. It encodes CASRIPGTGTEAFF.

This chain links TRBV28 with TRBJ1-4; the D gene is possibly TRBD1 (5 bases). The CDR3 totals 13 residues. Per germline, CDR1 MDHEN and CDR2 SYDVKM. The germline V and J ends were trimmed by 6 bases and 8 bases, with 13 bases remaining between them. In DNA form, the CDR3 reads TGTGCCAGCAGCCGCGGGACTGCAGAAAAACTGTTTTTT. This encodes CASSRGTAEKLFF.

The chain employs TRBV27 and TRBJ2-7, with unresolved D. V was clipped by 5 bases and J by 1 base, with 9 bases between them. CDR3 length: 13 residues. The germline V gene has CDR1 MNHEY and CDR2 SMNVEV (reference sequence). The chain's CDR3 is CASSSHGSYEQYF. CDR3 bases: TGTGCCAGCAGTAGTCACGGGTCCTACGAGCAGTACTTC.

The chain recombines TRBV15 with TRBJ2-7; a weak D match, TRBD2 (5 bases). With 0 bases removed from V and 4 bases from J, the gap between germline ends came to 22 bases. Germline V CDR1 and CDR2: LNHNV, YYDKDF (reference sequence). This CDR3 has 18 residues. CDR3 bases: TGTGCCACCAGCAGAGATGGGGTGAGAGCGGCCAATCCTTACGAGCAGTACTTC. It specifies CATSRDGVRAANPYEQYF.

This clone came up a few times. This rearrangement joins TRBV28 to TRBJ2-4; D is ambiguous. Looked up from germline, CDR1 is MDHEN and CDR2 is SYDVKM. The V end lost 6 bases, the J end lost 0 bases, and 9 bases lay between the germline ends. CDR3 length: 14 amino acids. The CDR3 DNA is TGTGCCAGCAGAAAGAGACTAGCCAAAAACATTCAGTACTTC. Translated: CASRKRLAKNIQYF.

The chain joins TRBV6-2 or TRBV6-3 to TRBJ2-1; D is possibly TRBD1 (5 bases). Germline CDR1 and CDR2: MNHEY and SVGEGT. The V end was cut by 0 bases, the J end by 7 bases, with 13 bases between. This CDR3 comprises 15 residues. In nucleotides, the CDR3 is TGTGCCAGCAGTTACTCGGGTTCAGGGAAAAATGAGCAGTTCTTC. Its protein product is CASSYSGSGKNEQFF.

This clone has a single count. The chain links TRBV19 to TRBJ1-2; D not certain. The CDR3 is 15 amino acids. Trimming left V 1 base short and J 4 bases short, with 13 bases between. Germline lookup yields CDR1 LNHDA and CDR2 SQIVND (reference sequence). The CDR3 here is CASSIGGFSRYGYTF. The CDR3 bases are TGTGCCAGTAGTATAGGAGGGTTTTCCCGCTATGGCTACACCTTC.

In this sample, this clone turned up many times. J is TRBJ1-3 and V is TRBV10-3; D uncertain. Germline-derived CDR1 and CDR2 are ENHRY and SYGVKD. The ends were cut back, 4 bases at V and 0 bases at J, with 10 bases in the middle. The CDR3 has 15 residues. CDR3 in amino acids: CAISVSGTSGNTIYF. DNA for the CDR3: TGTGCCATCAGTGTCTCAGGCACCTCTGGAAACACCATATATTTT.

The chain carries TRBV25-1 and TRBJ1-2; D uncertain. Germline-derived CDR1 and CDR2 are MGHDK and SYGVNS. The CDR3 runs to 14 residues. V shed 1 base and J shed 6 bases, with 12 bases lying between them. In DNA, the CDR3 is TGTGCCAGCAGTGAATTCATACAGATGGATGGCTACACCTTC. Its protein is CASSEFIQMDGYTF.

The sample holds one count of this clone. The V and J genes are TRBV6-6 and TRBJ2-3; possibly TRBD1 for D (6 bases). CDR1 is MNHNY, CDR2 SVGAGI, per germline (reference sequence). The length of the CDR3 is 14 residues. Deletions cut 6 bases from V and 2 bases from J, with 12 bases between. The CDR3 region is CASRGAVPTDTQYF. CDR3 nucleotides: TGTGCCAGCAGGGGGGCGGTTCCCACAGATACGCAGTATTTT.

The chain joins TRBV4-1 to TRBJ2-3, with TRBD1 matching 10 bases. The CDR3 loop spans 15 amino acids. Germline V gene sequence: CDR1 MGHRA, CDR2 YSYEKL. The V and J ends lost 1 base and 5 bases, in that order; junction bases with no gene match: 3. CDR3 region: CASSQGQGARDTQYF. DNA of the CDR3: TGCGCCAGCAGCCAAGGACAGGGGGCCAGAGATACGCAGTATTTT.

Here the CDR3 reads CASSLVGRGQPQHF. Written as DNA, the CDR3 is TGTGCCAGCAGCTTAGTAGGTCGGGGACAGCCCCAGCATTTT. V usage is TRBV7-2 and J usage is TRBJ1-5; D is ambiguous. Looked up from germline, CDR1 is SGHTA and CDR2 is FQGNSA. Deletions cut 1 base from V and 7 bases from J, with 11 bases between. The CDR3 is 14 residues long.

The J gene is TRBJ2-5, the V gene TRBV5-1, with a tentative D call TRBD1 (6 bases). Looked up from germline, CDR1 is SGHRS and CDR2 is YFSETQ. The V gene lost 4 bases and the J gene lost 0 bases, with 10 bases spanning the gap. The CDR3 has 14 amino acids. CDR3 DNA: TGCGCCAGCAGCCTGTGGACAGACCAAGAGACCCAGTACTTC. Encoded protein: CASSLWTDQETQYF.

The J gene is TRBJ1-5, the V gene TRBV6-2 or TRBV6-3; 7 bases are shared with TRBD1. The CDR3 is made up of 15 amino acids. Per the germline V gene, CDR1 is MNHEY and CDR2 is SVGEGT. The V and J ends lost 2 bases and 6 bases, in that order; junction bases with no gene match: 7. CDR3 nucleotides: TGTGCCAGCAGTTACGACAGGGTCGCGGGTCAGCCCCAGCATTTT. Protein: CASSYDRVAGQPQHF.

The CDR3 region has the DNA TGTGCCATCAGTGAGGGACAAAACTACGAGCAGTACTTC. Protein sequence: CAISEGQNYEQYF. The chain links TRBV10-3 to TRBJ2-7; D is possibly TRBD1 (5 bases). Looked up from germline, CDR1 is ENHRY and CDR2 is SYGVKD. The CDR3 extends over 13 amino acids. V was pared by 2 bases and J by 3 bases, with 8 bases between.

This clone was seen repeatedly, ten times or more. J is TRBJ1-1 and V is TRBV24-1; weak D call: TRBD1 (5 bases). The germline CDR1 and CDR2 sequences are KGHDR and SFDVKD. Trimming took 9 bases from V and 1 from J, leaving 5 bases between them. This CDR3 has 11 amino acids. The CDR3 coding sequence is TGTGCCACCCAGGGGAACACTGAAGCTTTCTTT. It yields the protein CATQGNTEAFF.